These T cell receptor beta chains were read from a single sample in a study of OX40 agonist ivuxolimab in advanced cancers. TCRdb's copy holds only in-frame clones and misses some; the assay was immunoSEQ multiplex PCR. This table holds about 82,000 clones, roughly 84% found once. The sample was CD4+ or CD8+ T cells sorted from blood, taken in a trial of the OX40 agonist ivuxolimab. Source of these receptors: an adult with an advanced solid tumor such as melanoma, head and neck, liver or kidney cancer. The CDR3 runs from the conserved cysteine through the conserved F or W. Each record gives: J gene, clone size, D gene, CDR3 length, V gene, CDR3 DNA, CDR3 protein. The D gene is left open where the match is weak. Clone size, where shown, is once, few, many, or a class for clones that have expanded.

J: TRBJ2-7; size: NA; D: TRBD1; length: 14; V: TRBV9; DNA: TGTGCCAGCAGCCCCCGGACAGGCGTGTACGAGCAGTACTTC; CDR3: CASSPRTGVYEQYF
J: TRBJ2-7; size: once; D: TRBD2; length: 13; V: TRBV7-9; DNA: TGTGCCAGCAGGGCGGGAGGGTCCTACGAGCAGTACTTC; CDR3: CASRAGGSYEQYF
J: TRBJ1-5; size: NA; D: TRBD1; length: 12; V: TRBV30; DNA: TGTGCCTGGAGTCACGACAGGGGATCCCAGCATTTT; CDR3: CAWSHDRGSQHF
J: TRBJ1-6; size: NA; D: NA; length: 15; V: TRBV6-6; DNA: TGTGCCAGCAGATCTTCAAAAGGGGGTAATTCACCCCTCCACTTT; CDR3: CASRSSKGGNSPLHF
J: TRBJ1-1; size: NA; D: NA; length: 15; V: TRBV9; DNA: TGTGCCAGCAGCGTAGGAAGTACAGGGAACACTGAAGCTTTCTTT; CDR3: CASSVGSTGNTEAFF
J: TRBJ2-3; size: NA; D: NA; length: 16; V: TRBV19; DNA: TGTGCCAGTAGTATAGATATTGGGGGGAACACAGATACGCAGTATTTT; CDR3: CASSIDIGGNTDTQYF
J: TRBJ2-2; size: few; D: NA; length: 16; V: TRBV5-1; DNA: TGCGCCAGCAGCTTGTACGGGGGCGCTGGGCCCGGGGAGCTGTTTTTT; CDR3: CASSLYGGAGPGELFF
J: TRBJ1-3; size: NA; D: NA; length: 12; V: TRBV15; DNA: TGTGCCACCAGCCCTAACGGAAACACCATATATTTT; CDR3: CATSPNGNTIYF
J: TRBJ2-4; size: NA; D: NA; length: 14; V: TRBV11-2; DNA: TGTGCCAGCAGCCTAGTCGCGACGAGGGACATTCAGTACTTC; CDR3: CASSLVATRDIQYF
J: TRBJ2-5; size: NA; D: NA; length: 15; V: TRBV4-3; DNA: TGCGCCAGCAGCCAAGAAGCCCGTAACCAAGAGACCCAGTACTTC; CDR3: CASSQEARNQETQYF
J: TRBJ1-1; size: few; D: TRBD1; length: 15; V: TRBV6-1; DNA: TGTGCCAGCAGATCCGGGACAGGGGGGAAAACTGAAGCTTTCTTT; CDR3: CASRSGTGGKTEAFF
J: TRBJ2-7; size: NA; D: NA; length: 14; V: TRBV7-2; DNA: TGTGCCAGCAGCTACGACACCCCGCGGGAACAGCAGTACTTC; CDR3: CASSYDTPREQQYF
J: TRBJ2-4; size: NA; D: TRBD1; length: 15; V: TRBV19; DNA: TGTGCCAGTAGTATTTCCGGGACAGGGTGGACCATTCAGTACTTC; CDR3: CASSISGTGWTIQYF
J: TRBJ1-2; size: NA; D: NA; length: 15; V: TRBV5-1; DNA: TGCGCCAGCAGCTTGGCAACTCCGGGCAACTATGGCTACACCTTC; CDR3: CASSLATPGNYGYTF
J: TRBJ2-7; size: NA; D: NA; length: 14; V: TRBV2; DNA: TGTGCCAGCAGAGCGGGACACTTAGACTACGAGCAGTACTTC; CDR3: CASRAGHLDYEQYF
J: TRBJ1-5; size: NA; D: NA; length: 14; V: TRBV10-3; DNA: TGTGCCATCAGTGAGTTCGGGACTGTCCAGCCCCAGCATTTT; CDR3: CAISEFGTVQPQHF
J: TRBJ2-1; size: once; D: NA; length: 15; V: TRBV7-7; DNA: TGTGCTAGCAGCCCACCAGGCAGCTCCTGCAATGAGCAGTTCTTC; CDR3: CASSPPGSSCNEQFF
J: TRBJ1-2; size: NA; D: TRBD1; length: 14; V: TRBV19; DNA: TGTGCCAGTAGCAGGACAGGGGAAGGCTATGGCTACACCTTC; CDR3: CASSRTGEGYGYTF
J: TRBJ2-3; size: NA; D: NA; length: 14; V: TRBV5-1; DNA: TGCGCCAGCAGGTTCGCGACTTCCACAGATACGCAGTATTTT; CDR3: CASRFATSTDTQYF
J: TRBJ2-1; size: NA; D: NA; length: 12; V: TRBV5-1; DNA: TGCGCCAGCAGCTTTGAAGCGATTGAGCAGTTCTTC; CDR3: CASSFEAIEQFF
J: TRBJ2-2; size: NA; D: NA; length: 16; V: TRBV5-6; DNA: TGTGCCAGCAGCTTGGTAAAGGGGGATTTCACCGGGGAGCTGTTTTTT; CDR3: CASSLVKGDFTGELFF
J: TRBJ1-5; size: NA; D: NA; length: 14; V: TRBV29-1; DNA: TGCAGCGTTGAAGAACAGGGAGGGGGTCAGCCCCAGCATTTT; CDR3: CSVEEQGGGQPQHF
J: TRBJ1-3; size: NA; D: NA; length: 16; V: TRBV6-5; DNA: TGTGCCAGCAGTTACGGGCCTATTTACTCTGGAAACACCATATATTTT; CDR3: CASSYGPIYSGNTIYF
J: TRBJ1-2; size: few; D: NA; length: 12; V: TRBV7-2; DNA: TGTGCCAGCAGCTTGGCAGGGTATGGCTACACCTTC; CDR3: CASSLAGYGYTF
J: TRBJ2-5; size: NA; D: TRBD1; length: 14; V: TRBV11-1; DNA: TGTGCCAGCAGCCGACTGGGACAGAAAGAGACCCAGTACTTC; CDR3: CASSRLGQKETQYF
J: TRBJ2-1; size: NA; D: TRBD2; length: 14; V: TRBV4-3; DNA: TGCGCCAGCAGCCGAGGAGTAGCGGGAGAAGGGCAGTTCTTC; CDR3: CASSRGVAGEGQFF
J: TRBJ2-3; size: NA; D: TRBD2; length: 15; V: TRBV7-9; DNA: TGTGCCAGCAGCTGGACTAGTCGGCGTTCGGGTACGCAGTATTTT; CDR3: CASSWTSRRSGTQYF
J: TRBJ2-4; size: NA; D: NA; length: 13; V: TRBV30; DNA: TGTGCCTGGAACCTAGACCACAAAAACATTCAGTACTTC; CDR3: CAWNLDHKNIQYF
J: TRBJ2-1; size: NA; D: NA; length: 17; V: TRBV29-1; DNA: TGCAGCGTTGTTGGGGGGGCCCGGGACACCTCGTATGTGGTGCAGTTCTTC; CDR3: CSVVGGARDTSYVVQFF
J: TRBJ2-7; size: once; D: TRBD1; length: 15; V: TRBV6-5; DNA: TGTGCCAGCAGTTACTCGACGGACAGGGGAGGAGAGCAGTACTTC; CDR3: CASSYSTDRGGEQYF
J: TRBJ2-5; size: NA; D: TRBD2; length: 14; V: TRBV2; DNA: TGTGCCAGCGGAATCGGACTAGCGGGGGGGGAGCAGTACTTC; CDR3: CASGIGLAGGEQYF
J: TRBJ1-1; size: NA; D: NA; length: 11; V: TRBV5-4; DNA: TGTGCCAGCAGCCGCGACGGGGAAGCTTTCTTT; CDR3: CASSRDGEAFF
J: TRBJ1-6; size: NA; D: NA; length: 16; V: TRBV4-1; DNA: TGCGCCAGCAGCCAAGAAATGCGCCGGGTTGGGTCACCCCTCCACTTT; CDR3: CASSQEMRRVGSPLHF
J: TRBJ1-6; size: NA; D: NA; length: 16; V: TRBV27; DNA: TGTGCCAGCAGTTTATCCTGGGCCAGGGCTAGTTCACCCCTCCACTTT; CDR3: CASSLSWARASSPLHF
J: TRBJ2-2; size: NA; D: NA; length: 13; V: TRBV7-2; DNA: TGTGCCAGCAGCCGCTCGAACACCGGGGAGCTGTTTTTT; CDR3: CASSRSNTGELFF
J: TRBJ2-7; size: NA; D: TRBD2; length: 16; V: TRBV7-9; DNA: TGTGCCAGCAGCTTACCTCTAGCGGGAGGTTCCTACGAGCAGTACTTC; CDR3: CASSLPLAGGSYEQYF
J: TRBJ2-7; size: once; D: NA; length: 13; V: TRBV19; DNA: TGTGCCAGTAGTCAGGCCCTTTTCTACGAGCAGTACTTC; CDR3: CASSQALFYEQYF
J: TRBJ1-3; size: NA; D: NA; length: 15; V: TRBV5-1; DNA: TGCGCCAGCAGCTTGGCACGGGGCTCTGGAAACACCATATATTTT; CDR3: CASSLARGSGNTIYF
J: TRBJ1-2; size: NA; D: TRBD1; length: 16; V: TRBV5-1; DNA: TGCGCCAGCAGCCCGGGACGCGGGACAGTCCCAAAGGGCTACACCTTC; CDR3: CASSPGRGTVPKGYTF
J: TRBJ1-2; size: NA; D: TRBD1; length: 13; V: TRBV19; DNA: TGTGCCAGTAGTGACAGGGCTTCTTATGGCTACACCTTC; CDR3: CASSDRASYGYTF
J: TRBJ1-5; size: NA; D: NA; length: 13; V: TRBV29-1; DNA: TGCAGCGTTCTCGGGGGGGGAAGTCAGCCCCAGCATTTT; CDR3: CSVLGGGSQPQHF
J: TRBJ1-6; size: NA; D: TRBD1; length: 13; V: TRBV29-1; DNA: TGCAGCGTACAGACAGGGACTGGTTCACCCCTCCACTTT; CDR3: CSVQTGTGSPLHF
J: TRBJ2-1; size: few; D: TRBD2; length: 18; V: TRBV7-6; DNA: TGTGCCAGCAGCGAGGAAGAGGGTATAGCGGGGGGGCTCAATGAGCAGTTCTTC; CDR3: CASSEEEGIAGGLNEQFF
J: TRBJ1-2; size: NA; D: NA; length: 14; V: TRBV6-6; DNA: TGTGCCAGCATCCTGGGGGCCTCTAACTATGGCTACACCTTC; CDR3: CASILGASNYGYTF
J: TRBJ2-3; size: NA; D: TRBD2; length: 15; V: TRBV9; DNA: TGTGCCAGCGGCGGGGGTAGCGGGAGGGCAGATACGCAGTATTTT; CDR3: CASGGGSGRADTQYF
J: TRBJ1-2; size: NA; D: NA; length: 12; V: TRBV6-6; DNA: TGTGCCAGCAGTTACAGGTTCTATGGCTACACCTTC; CDR3: CASSYRFYGYTF
J: TRBJ2-7; size: NA; D: NA; length: 11; V: TRBV4-2; DNA: TGTGCCAGCAGCTTGGGTCCACTCCAGTACTTC; CDR3: CASSLGPLQYF
J: TRBJ1-1; size: few; D: NA; length: 12; V: TRBV19; DNA: TGTGCCAGTACCCGACGGGGGGCTGAAGCTTTCTTT; CDR3: CASTRRGAEAFF
J: TRBJ2-7; size: medium-sized; D: NA; length: 14; V: TRBV7-9; DNA: TGTGCCAGCAGCTTTTTGGGACAACCCTACGAGCAGTACTTC; CDR3: CASSFLGQPYEQYF
J: TRBJ1-1; size: NA; D: TRBD1; length: 13; V: TRBV11-3; DNA: TGTGCCAGCAGTGGACAGGGTTGGACTGAAGCTTTCTTT; CDR3: CASSGQGWTEAFF
J: TRBJ1-2; size: NA; D: TRBD1; length: 14; V: TRBV29-1; DNA: TGCAGCGTAGCCGGGACAGGGGGCCGCTATGGCTACACCTTC; CDR3: CSVAGTGGRYGYTF
J: TRBJ2-5; size: NA; D: NA; length: 14; V: TRBV2; DNA: TGTGCCAGCAGTGAGCGAGAAACACAAGAGACCCAGTACTTC; CDR3: CASSERETQETQYF
J: TRBJ2-6; size: NA; D: NA; length: 14; V: TRBV5-1; DNA: TGCGCCAGCAGCCGGGACAATGGGGCCAACGTCCTGACTTTC; CDR3: CASSRDNGANVLTF
J: TRBJ2-6; size: NA; D: NA; length: 14; V: TRBV6-6; DNA: TGTGCCAGCACTATTGGTTCTGGGGCCAACGTCCTGACTTTC; CDR3: CASTIGSGANVLTF
J: TRBJ2-5; size: NA; D: NA; length: 16; V: TRBV9; DNA: TGTGCCAGCAGCGTTCGGGGGAGAGGCTACCAAGAGACCCAGTACTTC; CDR3: CASSVRGRGYQETQYF